This T cell receptor beta chain appears in the sequencing data of a study of blood T cell repertoires in COVID-19. Study-level background: There were acute and convalescent COVID-19 samples, and they came from the United States, Italy and Spain.

This CDR3 comprises 17 residues. Produced via immunoSEQ multiplex PCR; TCRdb's table is partial and in-frame only. There are fewer than 200,000 clones in the sample; around 90% occur only once, and 20% to 25% lies in the top ten. The rearrangement joins TRBV1 to TRBJ2-5; the D call TRBD1 from the table was never checked on the DNA. TRBV1 is noted as a pseudogene. Sequenced input: peripheral blood. The origin of this receptor is a man in his sixties with active or convalescent COVID-19. The CDR3 sequence is CTSSHRGWSGYQETQYF. Written as DNA, the CDR3 is TGCACCAGCAGCCACAGGGGCTGGTCGGGGTACCAAGAGACCCAGTACTTC.